Shown below are 20 T cell receptor beta chains from a single sample sequenced in a study of blood T cell repertoires in COVID-19. Sequencing was performed with immunoSEQ multiplex PCR; in TCRdb, only in-frame clones are kept and a portion is missing. This table holds about 130,000 clones, 60% to 80% found once. The specimen was peripheral blood. These receptors were collected from a man aged 60-69 years with acute or convalescent COVID-19.

This clone came up once. The gene calls are TRBV5-1 and TRBJ2-7, with 8 bases that match TRBD1. Trimming cost V 0 bases and J 3 bases; bases outside gene matches: 2. Germline assignment: CDR1 SGHRS and CDR2 YFSETQ. The CDR3 runs to 14 residues. CDR3 region: CASSLEGQVYEQYF. Written as DNA, the CDR3 is TGCGCCAGCAGCTTGGAGGGACAGGTCTACGAGCAGTACTTC.

This clone was seen a handful of times. This sequence joins TRBV15 and TRBJ1-1; D unclear. Germline CDR1 and CDR2: LNHNV and YYDKDF (reference sequence). The V end was cut by 2 bases, the J end by 0 bases, with 4 bases between. CDR3 length: 13 amino acids. The CDR3 loop is CATSRQLNTEAFF. CDR3 sequence (DNA): TGTGCCACCAGCAGACAATTGAACACTGAAGCTTTCTTT.

The chain employs TRBV2 and TRBJ1-5, with no clear D. CDR3 length: 15 residues. From germline, CDR1 is SNHLY and CDR2 FYNNEI. V was pared by 4 bases and J by 2 bases, with 12 bases between. The CDR3 nucleotides are TGTGCCAGCAGTGGACCCATCCGGGGCAATCAGCCCCAGCATTTT. Residues: CASSGPIRGNQPQHF.

The gene calls are TRBV6-5 and TRBJ2-1; 7 bases map to TRBD2. Germline lookup yields CDR1 MNHEY and CDR2 SVGAGI. The CDR3 is 11 amino acids. The trim removed 8 bases at V and 7 bases at J, leaving 2 bases unmatched. DNA of the CDR3: TGTGCCAGCGGGAGGGAGAATGAGCAGTTCTTC. Translation: CASGRENEQFF.

The chain employs TRBV24-1 and TRBJ1-2; the D is unclear. CDR3 length: 12 amino acids. From germline, CDR1 is KGHDR and CDR2 SFDVKD. With 4 bases removed from V and 8 bases from J, the gap between germline ends came to 10 bases. The CDR3 sequence: CATSDQLKGYTF. The DNA for the CDR3 is TGTGCCACCAGTGACCAACTAAAGGGCTACACCTTC.

The chain employs TRBV29-1 and TRBJ1-1; 7 nucleotides align to TRBD1. The junction had 5 bases not matched to a gene; V was cut back by 4 bases and J by 6 bases. Germline-derived CDR1 and CDR2 are SQVTM and ANQGSEA. The CDR3 has 12 residues. The CDR3 here is CSVVGTEPEAFF. CDR3 nucleotides: TGCAGCGTTGTCGGGACAGAGCCTGAAGCTTTCTTT.

This chain connects TRBV7-9 to TRBJ1-4; D uncertain. V lost 3 bases to trimming and J lost 8 bases, with 4 bases between them. The CDR3 is 11 residues long. Germline V gene lookup returns CDR1 SEHNR and CDR2 FQNEAQ (reference sequence). The CDR3 nucleotides are TGTGCCAGCAGCTTTAGAGAAAAACTGTTTTTT. It specifies CASSFREKLFF.

V is TRBV28 and J is TRBJ2-5, with a tentative D call TRBD2 (5 bases). Trimming shortened V by 6 bases and J by 5 bases, and 16 bases separated the two germline ends. Germline CDR1 reads MDHEN; CDR2 reads SYDVKM. This CDR3 has 14 amino acids. The CDR3 nucleotides are TGTGCCAGCAGGCCCGGGATTAAAAGGGAGACCCAGTACTTC. Translated, it gives CASRPGIKRETQYF. Filled out from reference TRBV28 and TRBJ2-5, the complete variable domain reads DVKVTQSSRYLVKRTGEKVFLECVQDMDHENMFWYRQDPGLGLRLIYFSYDVKMKEKGDIPEGYSVSREKKERFSLILESASTNQTSMYLCASRPGIKRETQYFGPGTRLLVL.

V is TRBV2 and J is TRBJ1-1; no definite D call. Deletions cut 8 bases from V and 1 base from J, with 5 bases between. There are 11 residues in the CDR3. Germline CDR1 reads SNHLY; CDR2 reads FYNNEI. The CDR3: CASERNTEAFF. CDR3 DNA sequence: TGTGCCAGCGAGAGGAACACTGAAGCTTTCTTT.

The chain uses TRBV20-1 and TRBJ1-6, with 8 bases aligning to TRBD1. Germline CDR1 DFQATT, CDR2 SNEGSKA (reference sequence). The V gene end was trimmed by 6 bases and the J gene end by 5 bases; junction bases not matched to a gene: 9. This CDR3 spans 15 amino acids. The CDR3: CSASPRGRDNSPLHF. The CDR3 region has the DNA TGCAGTGCGAGTCCCAGGGGGCGAGATAATTCACCCCTCCACTTT.

The chain employs TRBV30 and TRBJ1-2; D perhaps matches TRBD1 (6 bases). The CDR3 consists of 15 residues. Germline lookup yields CDR1 GTSNPN and CDR2 SVGIG (reference sequence). V gave up 0 bases and J gave up 4 bases, with 15 bases separating them. For the CDR3, the DNA is TGTGCCTGGAGTGTCACAGGGACACCCATCTATGGCTACACCTTC. Protein product: CAWSVTGTPIYGYTF.

V and J are TRBV19 and TRBJ1-5, with 12 bases lining up with TRBD1. Germline V gives CDR1 LNHDA, CDR2 SQIVND (reference sequence). The junction had 6 bases not matched to a gene; V was cut back by 6 bases and J by 6 bases. There are 15 residues in the CDR3. CDR3 nucleotide sequence: TGTGCCAGTAGGGGGGGACAGGGGGCAACTCAGCCCCAGCATTTT. Its protein is CASRGGQGATQPQHF.

V is TRBV12-3 or TRBV12-4 and J is TRBJ1-2, with D possibly being TRBD1 (6 bases). There are 13 residues in the CDR3. V lost 5 bases to trimming and J lost 8 bases, with 15 bases between them. This chain's CDR3 is CASSVTGLTGYTF. Written as DNA, the CDR3 is TGTGCCAGCAGTGTTACAGGGTTAACCGGCTACACCTTC.

This chain links TRBV3-1 (or the pseudogene TRBV3-2) with TRBJ1-4, with 10 bases fitting TRBD1. Per the germline V gene, CDR1 is LGHDT and CDR2 is YNNKEL (reference sequence). V shed 4 bases, J shed 7 bases, and the junction held 6 bases outside the gene matches. The CDR3 has 15 residues. The CDR3 DNA is TGTGCCAGCAGCCTCGCGGGGACAGGGGTTGAAAAACTGTTTTTT. Its translation is CASSLAGTGVEKLFF.

The chain combines TRBV5-1 with TRBJ1-4; TRBD1 agrees at 8 bases. J lost 7 bases, V lost 7 bases, and 12 bases had no gene match. There are 15 residues in the CDR3. CDR1 is SGHRS and CDR2 is YFSETQ in the germline V gene. In DNA, the CDR3 is TGCGCCAGCTCCGACCAGGGGGCAGAACGTGAAAAACTGTTTTTT. Its translation is CASSDQGAEREKLFF.

This clone was detected only a few times. The chain joins TRBV14 to TRBJ2-2; D is uncertain. Germline V gene data show CDR1 as SGHDN and CDR2 as FVKESK. This CDR3 has 15 residues. The germline V and J ends were trimmed by 4 bases and 5 bases, with 14 bases remaining between them. CDR3 loop: CASSPMAGTTGELFF. DNA of the CDR3: TGTGCCAGCAGCCCTATGGCAGGAACAACCGGGGAGCTGTTTTTT.

V usage is TRBV2 and J usage is TRBJ1-1, with 10 positions matching TRBD1. Germline CDR1 and CDR2: SNHLY and FYNNEI. The CDR3 totals 14 residues. The V and J ends lost 4 bases and 1 base, in that order; junction bases with no gene match: 0. CDR3 bases: TGTGCCAGCAGTGGGACAGGGGGGAACACTGAAGCTTTCTTT. The encoded protein is CASSGTGGNTEAFF.

This clone was recorded only once. This chain joins TRBV27 and TRBJ2-6, with TRBD1 as a possible D gene (6 bases). Germline assignment: CDR1 MNHEY and CDR2 SMNVEV (reference sequence). Deletions cut 6 bases from V and 0 bases from J, with 15 bases between. The CDR3 has 17 amino acids. CDR3 sequence: CASSGQLLLSGANVLTF. CDR3 coding DNA: TGTGCCAGCAGCGGACAGCTCCTTCTCTCTGGGGCCAACGTCCTGACTTTC.

In its sample, this clone was seen once. The chain couples TRBV19 to TRBJ2-3; 7 positions agree with TRBD2. V shed 5 bases, J shed 2 bases, and the junction held 7 bases outside the gene matches. Germline V gives CDR1 LNHDA, CDR2 SQIVND (reference sequence). This CDR3 region has 15 residues. The CDR3 is CASSRGGTSTDTQYF. DNA of the CDR3: TGTGCCAGTAGTCGCGGGGGTACCTCCACAGATACGCAGTATTTT.

This CDR3 reads CASSRDYSNIQYF. CDR3 coding DNA: TGTGCCAGCAGCAGGGACTATTCAAACATTCAGTACTTC. This rearrangement joins TRBV7-9 to TRBJ2-4, with 7 bases aligning to TRBD2. Per the germline V gene, CDR1 is SEHNR and CDR2 is FQNEAQ (reference sequence). The ends lost 5 bases at V and 6 bases at J; junction bases unmatched: 4. This CDR3 contains 13 residues. The full variable domain, with the rest looked up from reference TRBV7-9 and TRBJ2-4, is DTGVSQNPRHKITKRGQNVTFRCDPISEHNRLYWYRQTLGQGPEFLTYFQNEAQLEKSRLLSDRFSAERPKGSFSTLEIQRTEQGDSAMYLCASSRDYSNIQYFGAGTRLSVL.